There are many counts of the clone carrying this TCR beta chain. The sample is drawn from a study of T cells in Graves' hyperthyroidism and ophthalmopathy. The V and J ends lost 2 bases and 0 bases respectively, with 11 bases between them. The CDR3 extends over 16 amino acids. Germline CDR1 WNHNN, CDR2 SYGVQD (reference sequence). Amplified TCR beta CDR3 regions came from RNA transcripts. HTBI primers were employed in a first-round RT-PCR of the TCR CDR3. TCRdb re-called the multiplex PCR reads through MiXCR, storing one row per CDR3 protein. This sample has fewer than 200,000 distinct CDR3 sequences, with about a sixth found just once. No ophthalmopathy progression within 18 months constituted stable Graves' hyperthyroidism.

The chain combines TRBV10-1 with TRBJ2-1; D is undetermined. This sequence originates from a woman aged 45 to 65 with Graves' hyperthyroidism. Sequenced material: blood. Here the CDR3 reads CASSETEFISYNEQFF. Written as DNA, the CDR3 is TGCGCCAGCAGTGAGACAGAGTTCATCTCCTACAATGAGCAGTTCTTC.